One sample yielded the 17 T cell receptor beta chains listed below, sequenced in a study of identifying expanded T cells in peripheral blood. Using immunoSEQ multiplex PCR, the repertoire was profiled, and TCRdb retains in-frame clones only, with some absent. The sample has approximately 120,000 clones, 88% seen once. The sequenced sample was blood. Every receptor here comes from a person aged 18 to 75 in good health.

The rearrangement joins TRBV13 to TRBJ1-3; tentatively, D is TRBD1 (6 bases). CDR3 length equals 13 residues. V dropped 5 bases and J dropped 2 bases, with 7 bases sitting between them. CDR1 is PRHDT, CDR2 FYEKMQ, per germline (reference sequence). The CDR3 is CASSHRAGNTIYF. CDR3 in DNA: TGTGCCAGCAGCCACAGGGCTGGAAACACCATATATTTT.

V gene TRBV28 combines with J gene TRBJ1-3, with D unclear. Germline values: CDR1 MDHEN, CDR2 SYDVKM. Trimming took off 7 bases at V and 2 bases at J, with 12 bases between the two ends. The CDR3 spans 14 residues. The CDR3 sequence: CASIEASPGNTIYF. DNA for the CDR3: TGTGCCAGCATTGAAGCGAGTCCTGGAAACACCATATATTTT.

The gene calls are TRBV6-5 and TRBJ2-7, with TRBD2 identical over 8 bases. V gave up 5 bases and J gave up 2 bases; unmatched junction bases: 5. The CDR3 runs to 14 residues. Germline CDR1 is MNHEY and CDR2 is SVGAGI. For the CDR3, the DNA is TGTGCCAGCAGTCAGCGGGAGTCACCCTACGAGCAGTACTTC. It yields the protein CASSQRESPYEQYF.

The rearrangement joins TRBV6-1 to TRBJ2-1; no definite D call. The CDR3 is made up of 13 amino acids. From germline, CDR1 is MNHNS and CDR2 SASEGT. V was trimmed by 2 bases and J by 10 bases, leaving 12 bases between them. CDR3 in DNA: TGTGCCAGCAGTGAAAACGGTCTGTACGAGCAGTTCTTC. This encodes CASSENGLYEQFF.

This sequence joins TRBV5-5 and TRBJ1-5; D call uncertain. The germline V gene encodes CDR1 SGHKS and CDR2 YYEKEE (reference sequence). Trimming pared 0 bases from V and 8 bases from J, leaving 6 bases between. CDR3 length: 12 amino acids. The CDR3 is CASSLGTEPQHF. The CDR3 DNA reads TGTGCCAGCAGCTTGGGAACAGAGCCCCAGCATTTT.

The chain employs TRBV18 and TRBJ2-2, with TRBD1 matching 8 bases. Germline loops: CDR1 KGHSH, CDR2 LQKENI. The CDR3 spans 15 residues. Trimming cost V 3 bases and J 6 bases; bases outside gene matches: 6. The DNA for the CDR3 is TGTGCCAGCTCACCCCAGGGGGCCCCCTCCGGGGAGCTGTTTTTT. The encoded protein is CASSPQGAPSGELFF.

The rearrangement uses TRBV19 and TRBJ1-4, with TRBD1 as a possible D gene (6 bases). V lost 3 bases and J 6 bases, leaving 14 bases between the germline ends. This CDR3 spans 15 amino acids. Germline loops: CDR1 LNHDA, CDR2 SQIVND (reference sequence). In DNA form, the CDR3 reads TGTGCCAGTAGTATCTCCAGGGGTGGGTATGAAAAACTGTTTTTT. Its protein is CASSISRGGYEKLFF.

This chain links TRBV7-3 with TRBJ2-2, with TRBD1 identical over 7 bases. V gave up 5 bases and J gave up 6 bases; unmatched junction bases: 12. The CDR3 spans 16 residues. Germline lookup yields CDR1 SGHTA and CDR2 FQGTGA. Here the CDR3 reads CASSTAGRQGAGELFF. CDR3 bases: TGTGCCAGCAGCACCGCCGGAAGACAGGGAGCCGGGGAGCTGTTTTTT.

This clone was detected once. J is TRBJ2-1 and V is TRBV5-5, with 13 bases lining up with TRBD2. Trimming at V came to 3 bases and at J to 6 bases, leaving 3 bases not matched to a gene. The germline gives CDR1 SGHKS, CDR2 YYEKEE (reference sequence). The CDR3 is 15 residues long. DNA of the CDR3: TGTGCCAGCAGCTCCGGGACTAGCGGGGCCAATGAGCAGTTCTTC. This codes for CASSSGTSGANEQFF.

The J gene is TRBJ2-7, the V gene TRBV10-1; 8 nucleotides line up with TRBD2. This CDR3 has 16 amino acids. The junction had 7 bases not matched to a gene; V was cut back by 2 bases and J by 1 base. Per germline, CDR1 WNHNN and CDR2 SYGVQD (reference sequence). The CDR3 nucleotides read TGCGCCAGCAGTGAGGGATTGATAGCGGGATCCTACGAGCAGTACTTC. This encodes CASSEGLIAGSYEQYF.

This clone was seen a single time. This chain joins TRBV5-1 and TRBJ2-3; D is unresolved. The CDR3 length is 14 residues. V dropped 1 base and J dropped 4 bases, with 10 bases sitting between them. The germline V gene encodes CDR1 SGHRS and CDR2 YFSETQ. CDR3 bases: TGCGCCAGCAGCTTGTCCGGGTTGTCAGATACGCAGTATTTT. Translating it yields CASSLSGLSDTQYF.

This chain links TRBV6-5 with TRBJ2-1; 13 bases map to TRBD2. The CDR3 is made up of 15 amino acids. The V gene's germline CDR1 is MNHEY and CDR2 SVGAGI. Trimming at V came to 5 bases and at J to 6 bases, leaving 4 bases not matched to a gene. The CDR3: CASSHTSGRANEQFF. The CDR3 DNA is TGTGCCAGCAGTCACACTAGCGGGAGGGCCAATGAGCAGTTCTTC.

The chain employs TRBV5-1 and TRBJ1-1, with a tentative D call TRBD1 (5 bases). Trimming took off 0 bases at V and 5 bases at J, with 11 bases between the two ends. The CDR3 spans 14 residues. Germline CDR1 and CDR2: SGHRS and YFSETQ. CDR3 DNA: TGCGCCAGCAGCTTGGTTTGGGGGAATACTGAAGCTTTCTTT. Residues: CASSLVWGNTEAFF.

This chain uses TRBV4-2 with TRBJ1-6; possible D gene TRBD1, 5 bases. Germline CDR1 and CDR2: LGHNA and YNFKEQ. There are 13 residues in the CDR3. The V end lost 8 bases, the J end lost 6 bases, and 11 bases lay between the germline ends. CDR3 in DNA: TGTGCCAGCGGGAGACAGTCTAATTCACCCCTCCACTTT. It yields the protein CASGRQSNSPLHF.

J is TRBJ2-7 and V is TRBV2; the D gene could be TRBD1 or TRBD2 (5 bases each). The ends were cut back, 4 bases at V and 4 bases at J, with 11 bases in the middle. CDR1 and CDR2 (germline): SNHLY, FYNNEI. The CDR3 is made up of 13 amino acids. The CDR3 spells CASSGDLSYEQYF. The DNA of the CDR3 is TGTGCCAGCAGTGGGGACCTGTCTTACGAGCAGTACTTC.

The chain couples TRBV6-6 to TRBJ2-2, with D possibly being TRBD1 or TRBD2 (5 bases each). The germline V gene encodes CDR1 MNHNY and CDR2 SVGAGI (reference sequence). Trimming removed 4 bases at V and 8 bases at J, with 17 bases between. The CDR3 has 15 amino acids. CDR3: CASSSIKGTEGELFF. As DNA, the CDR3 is TGTGCCAGCAGTTCGATTAAAGGGACCGAAGGGGAGCTGTTTTTT.

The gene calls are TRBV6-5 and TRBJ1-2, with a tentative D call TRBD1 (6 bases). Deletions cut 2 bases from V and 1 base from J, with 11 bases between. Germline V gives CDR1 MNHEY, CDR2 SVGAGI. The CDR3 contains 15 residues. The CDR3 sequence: CASSYRGDLNYGYTF. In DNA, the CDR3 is TGTGCCAGCAGTTACAGGGGGGACCTTAACTATGGCTACACCTTC.